A selection of T cell receptor beta chains follows, all from one sample in a study of T-cell reconstitution after alpha-beta-depleted transplantation in children. TCRdb itself ran the PCR reads through MiXCR, one entry per CDR3 protein. This sample has hundreds of thousands of distinct CDR3 sequences; 16% occur once, and the top ten carry roughly 5%. The sample was PBMCs, mostly from graft donor cells, taken 360 days after TCRalphabeta/CD19-depleted stem cell transplant. All receptors come from a male patient younger than 18 who had a stem cell transplant for acute lymphoblastic leukemia, so the T cells may come from the graft donor. Both conserved end residues are part of each CDR3.

J gene | CDR3 length | V gene | CDR3 protein
TRBJ2-5 | 17 | TRBV7-3 | CASSSYHEREGQETQYF
TRBJ2-2 | 16 | TRBV4-2 | CASSLISGSDTGELFF
TRBJ1-4 | 14 | TRBV13 | CASTFRQTNEKLFF
TRBJ2-7 | 18 | TRBV20-1 | CSASPGLAGGLTPYEQYF
TRBJ2-1 | 13 | TRBV7-3 | CASSLRLFGEQFF
TRBJ2-7 | 15 | TRBV5-1 | CASSYTGTDSYEQYF
TRBJ2-7 | 12 | TRBV21-1 | CASSMGPREQYF
TRBJ2-7 | 14 | TRBV20-1 | CSARDTLAPYEQYF
TRBJ2-7 | 13 | TRBV10-3 | CAIKETGAYEQYF
TRBJ2-5 | 20 | TRBV12-3/TRBV12-4 | CASSLRTGLWELATQETQYF
TRBJ2-1 | 15 | TRBV12-3/TRBV12-4 | CASSQIAGAYNEQFF
TRBJ2-5 | 14 | TRBV18 | CASSRRDFRETQYF
TRBJ2-7 | 19 | TRBV6-5 | CASSYSGPFSGRTSYEQYF
TRBJ2-3 | 15 | TRBV29-1 | CSVEAIGQGGDTQYF
TRBJ2-7 | 13 | TRBV12-3/TRBV12-4 | CASTLTSVHEQYF
TRBJ1-1 | 13 | TRBV29-1 | CSAIQGANTEAFF
TRBJ1-4 | 16 | TRBV18 | CASSPSRDRGVEKLFF
TRBJ2-2 | 14 | TRBV3-1 | CASSQKDVTGELFF
TRBJ2-3 | 16 | TRBV9 | CASSAGPPSQQDTQYF
TRBJ2-7 | 14 | TRBV5-4 | CASSPSGRERQQYF
TRBJ1-2 | 11 | TRBV5-1 | CASSLDRGYTF
TRBJ2-1 | 17 | TRBV27 | CASSLSVAGAVYNEQFF
TRBJ2-1 | 16 | TRBV7-9 | CASSFVGTSGSNEQFF
TRBJ2-3 | 14 | TRBV5-1 | CASSSTSGSDTQYF
TRBJ2-7 | 15 | TRBV20-1 | CSAHTLGRKGDEQYF